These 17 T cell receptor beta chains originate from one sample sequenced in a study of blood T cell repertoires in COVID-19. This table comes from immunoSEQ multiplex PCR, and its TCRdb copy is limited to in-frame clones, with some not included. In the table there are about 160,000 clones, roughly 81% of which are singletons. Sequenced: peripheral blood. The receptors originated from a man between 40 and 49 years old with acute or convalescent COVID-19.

In nucleotides, the CDR3 is TGTGCCAGCTCACCAAGGGCGCCGGGACAGAGCAATCAGCCCCAGCATTTT. As protein: CASSPRAPGQSNQPQHF. J is TRBJ1-5 and V is TRBV18; TRBD1 matches 7 bases. CDR3 length equals 17 residues. CDR1 and CDR2 (germline): KGHSH, LQKENI. Trimming removed 2 bases from V and 1 base from J; junction bases left unmatched: 8.

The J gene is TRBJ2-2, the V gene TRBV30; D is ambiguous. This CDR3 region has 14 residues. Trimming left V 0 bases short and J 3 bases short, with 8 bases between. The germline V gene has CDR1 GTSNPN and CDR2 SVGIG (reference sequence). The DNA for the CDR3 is TGTGCCTGGAGTGTACGGGTAGACACCGGGGAGCTGTTTTTT. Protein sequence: CAWSVRVDTGELFF.

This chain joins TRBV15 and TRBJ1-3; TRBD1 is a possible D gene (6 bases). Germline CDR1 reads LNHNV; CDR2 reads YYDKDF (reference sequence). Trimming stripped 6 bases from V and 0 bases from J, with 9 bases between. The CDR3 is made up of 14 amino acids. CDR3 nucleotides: TGTGCCACCAGTCGAGGGGGCTCTGGAAACACCATATATTTT. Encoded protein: CATSRGGSGNTIYF.

CDR3 DNA: TGTGCCAGCAGGAGAGCGGGGGGGCAGGATACGCAGTATTTT. Amino acids: CASRRAGGQDTQYF. The V call is TRBV11-2, the J call TRBJ2-3; TRBD2 aligns across 10 bases. CDR3 size: 14 residues. Germline-derived CDR1 and CDR2 are SGHAT and FQNNGV. V shed 6 bases and J 6 bases; nucleotides not matched to a gene: 6.

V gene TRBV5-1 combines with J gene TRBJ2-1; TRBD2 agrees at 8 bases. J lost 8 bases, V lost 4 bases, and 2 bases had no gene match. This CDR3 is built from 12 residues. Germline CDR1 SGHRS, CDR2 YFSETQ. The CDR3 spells CASSREGDEQFF. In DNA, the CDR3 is TGCGCCAGCAGCCGGGAGGGGGATGAGCAGTTCTTC.

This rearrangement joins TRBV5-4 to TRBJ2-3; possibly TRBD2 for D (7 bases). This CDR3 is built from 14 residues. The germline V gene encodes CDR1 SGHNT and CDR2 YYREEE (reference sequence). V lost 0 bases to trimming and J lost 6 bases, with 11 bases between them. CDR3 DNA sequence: TGTGCCAGCAGCTTGGCGGGGGGCCGGGATACGCAGTATTTT. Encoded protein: CASSLAGGRDTQYF. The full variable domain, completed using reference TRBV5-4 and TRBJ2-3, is ETGVTQSPTHLIKTRGQQVTLRCSSQSGHNTVSWYQQALGQGPQFIFQYYREEENGRGNFPPRFSGLQFPNYSSELNVNALELDDSALYLCASSLAGGRDTQYFGPGTRLTVL.

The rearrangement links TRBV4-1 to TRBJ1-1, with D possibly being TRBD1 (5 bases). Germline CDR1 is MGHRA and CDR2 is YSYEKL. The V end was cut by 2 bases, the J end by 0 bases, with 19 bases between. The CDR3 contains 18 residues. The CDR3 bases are TGCGCCAGCAGCCAACAGGAGGGTTCCTGGGACTTGAACACTGAAGCTTTCTTT. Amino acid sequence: CASSQQEGSWDLNTEAFF.

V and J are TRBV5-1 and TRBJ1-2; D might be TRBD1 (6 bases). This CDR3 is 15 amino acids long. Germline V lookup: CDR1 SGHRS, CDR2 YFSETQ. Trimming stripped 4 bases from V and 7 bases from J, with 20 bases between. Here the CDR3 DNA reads TGCGCCAGCAGCACGGAGCAGGGGAAGGCGTCTGGCTACACCTTC. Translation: CASSTEQGKASGYTF.

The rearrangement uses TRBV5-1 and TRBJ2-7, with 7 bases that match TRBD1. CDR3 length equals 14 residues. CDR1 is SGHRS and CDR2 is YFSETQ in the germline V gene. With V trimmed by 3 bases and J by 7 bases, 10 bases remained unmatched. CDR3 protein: CASSSQGQEREQYF. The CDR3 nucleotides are TGCGCCAGCAGCTCACAAGGACAGGAGAGGGAGCAGTACTTC.

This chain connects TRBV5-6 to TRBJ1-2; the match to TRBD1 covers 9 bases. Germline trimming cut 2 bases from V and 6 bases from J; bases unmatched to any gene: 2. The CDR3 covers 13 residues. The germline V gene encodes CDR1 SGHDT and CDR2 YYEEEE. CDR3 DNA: TGTGCCAGCAGCTTACAGGGGGCGAATGGCTACACCTTC. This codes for CASSLQGANGYTF.

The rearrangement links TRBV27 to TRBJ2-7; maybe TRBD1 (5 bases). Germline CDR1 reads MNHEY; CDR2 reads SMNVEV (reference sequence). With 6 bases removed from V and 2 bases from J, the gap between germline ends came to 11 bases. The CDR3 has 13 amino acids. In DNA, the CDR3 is TGTGCCAGCAGCTATGGGGCCGCCTACGAGCAGTACTTC. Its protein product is CASSYGAAYEQYF.

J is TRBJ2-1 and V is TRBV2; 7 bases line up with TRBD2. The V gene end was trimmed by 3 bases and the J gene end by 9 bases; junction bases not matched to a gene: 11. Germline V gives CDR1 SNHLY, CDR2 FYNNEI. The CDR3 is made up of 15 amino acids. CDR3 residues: CASSDGGGTTFEQFF. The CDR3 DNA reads TGTGCCAGCAGTGATGGTGGGGGGACTACATTTGAGCAGTTCTTC.

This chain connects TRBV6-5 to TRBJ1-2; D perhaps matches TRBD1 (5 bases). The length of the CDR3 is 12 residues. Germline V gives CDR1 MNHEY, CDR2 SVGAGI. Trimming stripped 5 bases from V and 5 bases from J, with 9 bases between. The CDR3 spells CASSKQGYGYTF. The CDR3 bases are TGTGCCAGCAGTAAGCAGGGATATGGCTACACCTTC.

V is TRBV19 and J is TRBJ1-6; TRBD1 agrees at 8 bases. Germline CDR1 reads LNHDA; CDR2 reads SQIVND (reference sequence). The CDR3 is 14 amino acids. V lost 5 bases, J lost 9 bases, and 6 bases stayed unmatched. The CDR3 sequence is CASSVDREGSPLHF. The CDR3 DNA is TGTGCCAGTAGTGTGGACAGGGAGGGTTCACCCCTCCACTTT.

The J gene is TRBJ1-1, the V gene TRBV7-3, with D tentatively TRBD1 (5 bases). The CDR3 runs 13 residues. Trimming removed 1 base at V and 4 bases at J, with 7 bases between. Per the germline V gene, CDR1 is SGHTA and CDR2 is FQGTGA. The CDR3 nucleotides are TGTGCCAGCAGCTTAAGCGGGACCACTGAAGCTTTCTTT. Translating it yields CASSLSGTTEAFF.

The CDR3 protein is CATSDQAGGRRGNEQFF. The CDR3 DNA is TGTGCCACCAGTGATCAAGCAGGGGGCCGAAGAGGCAATGAGCAGTTCTTC. The genes are TRBV24-1 and TRBJ2-1; 8 bases match TRBD1. Trimming at V came to 3 bases and at J to 6 bases, leaving 12 bases not matched to a gene. Germline V gene lookup returns CDR1 KGHDR and CDR2 SFDVKD. The CDR3 spans 17 residues.

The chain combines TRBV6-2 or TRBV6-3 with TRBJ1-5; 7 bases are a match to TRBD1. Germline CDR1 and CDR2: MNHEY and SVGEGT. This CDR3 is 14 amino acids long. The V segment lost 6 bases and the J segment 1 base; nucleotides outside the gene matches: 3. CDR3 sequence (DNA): TGTGCCAGCAGCCAACAGGGGAGCAATCAGCCCCAGCATTTT. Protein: CASSQQGSNQPQHF.